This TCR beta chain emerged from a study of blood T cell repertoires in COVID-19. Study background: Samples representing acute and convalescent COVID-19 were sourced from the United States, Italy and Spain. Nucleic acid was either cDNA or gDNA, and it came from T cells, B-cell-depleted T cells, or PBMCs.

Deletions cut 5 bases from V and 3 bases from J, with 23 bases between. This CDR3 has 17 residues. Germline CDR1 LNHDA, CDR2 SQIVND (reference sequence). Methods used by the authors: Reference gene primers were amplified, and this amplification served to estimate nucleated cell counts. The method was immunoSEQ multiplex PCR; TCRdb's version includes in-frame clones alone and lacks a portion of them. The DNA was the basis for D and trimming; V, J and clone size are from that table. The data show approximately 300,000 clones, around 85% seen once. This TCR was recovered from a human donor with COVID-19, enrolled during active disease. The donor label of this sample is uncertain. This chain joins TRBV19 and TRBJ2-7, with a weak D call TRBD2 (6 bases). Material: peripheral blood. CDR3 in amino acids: CASSETLGAGTNYEQYF. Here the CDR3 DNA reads TGTGCCAGTAGTGAGACCCTAGGTGCGGGAACGAACTACGAGCAGTACTTC.